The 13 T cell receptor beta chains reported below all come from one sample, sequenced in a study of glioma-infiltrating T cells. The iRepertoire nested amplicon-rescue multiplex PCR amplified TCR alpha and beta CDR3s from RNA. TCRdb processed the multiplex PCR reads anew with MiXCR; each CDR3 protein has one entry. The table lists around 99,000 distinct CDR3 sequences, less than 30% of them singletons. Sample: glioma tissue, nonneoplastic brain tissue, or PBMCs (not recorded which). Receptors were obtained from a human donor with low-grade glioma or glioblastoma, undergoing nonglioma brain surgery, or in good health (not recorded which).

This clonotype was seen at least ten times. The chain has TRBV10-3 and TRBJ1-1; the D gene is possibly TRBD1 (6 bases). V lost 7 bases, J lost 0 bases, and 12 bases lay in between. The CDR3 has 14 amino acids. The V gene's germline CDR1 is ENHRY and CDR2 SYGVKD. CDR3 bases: TGTGCCATCAACCCGGACAGCATGAACACTGAAGCTTTCTTT. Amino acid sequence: CAINPDSMNTEAFF.

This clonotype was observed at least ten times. CDR3 in DNA: TGCGCCAGCAGCCTACATAGGGGGGAATATAGCAATCAGCCCCAGCATTTT. It codes for CASSLHRGEYSNQPQHF. The chain has TRBV4-3 and TRBJ1-5; D is possibly TRBD1 (6 bases). This CDR3 region has 17 residues. V shed 4 bases and J shed 0 bases, with 16 bases lying between them. Per the germline V gene, CDR1 is LGHNA and CDR2 is YSLEER.

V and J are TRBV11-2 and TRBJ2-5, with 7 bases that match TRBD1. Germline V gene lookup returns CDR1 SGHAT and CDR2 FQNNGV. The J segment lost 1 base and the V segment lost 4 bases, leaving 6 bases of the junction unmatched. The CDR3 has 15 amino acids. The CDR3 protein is CASSYHRDSQETQYF. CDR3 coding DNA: TGTGCCAGCAGCTACCACCGGGACAGCCAAGAGACCCAGTACTTC.

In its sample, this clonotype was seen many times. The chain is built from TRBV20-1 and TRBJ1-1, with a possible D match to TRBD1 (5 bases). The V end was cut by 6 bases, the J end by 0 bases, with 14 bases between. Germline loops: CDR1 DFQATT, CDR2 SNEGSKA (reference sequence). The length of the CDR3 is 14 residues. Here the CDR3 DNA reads TGCAGTGCCATCCTCCGGGACGTGAACACTGAAGCTTTCTTT. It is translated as CSAILRDVNTEAFF.

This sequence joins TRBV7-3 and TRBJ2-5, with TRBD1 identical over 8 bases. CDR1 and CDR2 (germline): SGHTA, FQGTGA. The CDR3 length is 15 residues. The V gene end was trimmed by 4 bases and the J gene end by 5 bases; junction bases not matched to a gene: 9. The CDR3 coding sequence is TGTGCCAGCAGCTCACCAGGGGGCGTCTTCGAGACCCAGTACTTC. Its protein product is CASSSPGGVFETQYF.

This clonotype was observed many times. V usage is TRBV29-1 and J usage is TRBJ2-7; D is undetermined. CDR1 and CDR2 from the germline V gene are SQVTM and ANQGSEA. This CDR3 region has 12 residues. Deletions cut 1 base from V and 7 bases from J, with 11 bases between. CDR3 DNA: TGCAGCGTTGAAGTGTCTGAGCCGGAGCAGTACTTC. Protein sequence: CSVEVSEPEQYF.

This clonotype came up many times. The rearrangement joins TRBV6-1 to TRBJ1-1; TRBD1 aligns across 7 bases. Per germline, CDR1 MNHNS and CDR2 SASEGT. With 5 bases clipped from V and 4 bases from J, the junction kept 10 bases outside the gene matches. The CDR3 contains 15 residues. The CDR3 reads CASSSQGGLGTEAFF. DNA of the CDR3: TGTGCCAGCAGTTCTCAGGGGGGTTTAGGCACTGAAGCTTTCTTT.

DNA of the CDR3: TGCGCCAGCAGCCCTTATTCAGGGAGCAATCAGCCCCAGCATTTT. This gives the protein CASSPYSGSNQPQHF. The chain carries TRBV4-1 and TRBJ1-5; maybe TRBD1 (5 bases). The V end was cut by 4 bases, the J end by 1 base, with 11 bases between. The germline V gene has CDR1 MGHRA and CDR2 YSYEKL. The CDR3 contains 15 residues.

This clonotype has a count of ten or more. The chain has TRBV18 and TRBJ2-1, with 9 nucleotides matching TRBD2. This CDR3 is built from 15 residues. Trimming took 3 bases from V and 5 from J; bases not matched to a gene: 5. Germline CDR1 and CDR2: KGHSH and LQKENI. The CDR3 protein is CASSPTGTSNNEQFF. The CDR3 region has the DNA TGTGCCAGCTCACCCACCGGGACTAGCAACAATGAGCAGTTCTTC.

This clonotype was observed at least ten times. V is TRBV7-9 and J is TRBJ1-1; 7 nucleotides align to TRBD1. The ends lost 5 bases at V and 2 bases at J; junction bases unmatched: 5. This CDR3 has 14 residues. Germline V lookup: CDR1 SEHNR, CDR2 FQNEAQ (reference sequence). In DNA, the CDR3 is TGTGCCAGCAGCAACCGGGACAGTAACACTGAAGCTTTCTTT. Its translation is CASSNRDSNTEAFF. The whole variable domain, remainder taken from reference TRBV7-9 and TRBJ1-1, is DTGVSQNPRHKITKRGQNVTFRCDPISEHNRLYWYRQTLGQGPEFLTYFQNEAQLEKSRLLSDRFSAERPKGSFSTLEIQRTEQGDSAMYLCASSNRDSNTEAFFGQGTRLTVV.

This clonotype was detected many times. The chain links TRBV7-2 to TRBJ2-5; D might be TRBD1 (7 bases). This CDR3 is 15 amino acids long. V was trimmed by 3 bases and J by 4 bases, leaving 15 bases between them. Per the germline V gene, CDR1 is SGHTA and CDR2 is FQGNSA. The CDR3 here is CASSLAGQPGETQYF. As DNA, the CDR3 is TGTGCCAGCAGCTTGGCGGGACAGCCCGGAGAGACCCAGTACTTC.

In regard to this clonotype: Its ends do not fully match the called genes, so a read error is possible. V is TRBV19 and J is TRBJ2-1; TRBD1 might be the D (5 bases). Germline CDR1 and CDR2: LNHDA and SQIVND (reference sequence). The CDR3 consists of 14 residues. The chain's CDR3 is CVSSSGQTVNEQFF. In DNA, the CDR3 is TGTGTCAGTAGCTCCGGACAAACCGTCAATGAGCAGTTCTTC.

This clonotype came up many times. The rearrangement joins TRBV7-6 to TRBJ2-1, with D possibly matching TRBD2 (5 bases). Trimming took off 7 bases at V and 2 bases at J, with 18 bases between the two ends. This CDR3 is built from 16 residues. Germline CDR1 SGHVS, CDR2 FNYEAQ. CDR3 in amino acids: CASTEGVSQPYNEQFF. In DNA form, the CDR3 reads TGTGCCAGCACCGAGGGTGTGTCCCAACCCTACAATGAGCAGTTCTTC.